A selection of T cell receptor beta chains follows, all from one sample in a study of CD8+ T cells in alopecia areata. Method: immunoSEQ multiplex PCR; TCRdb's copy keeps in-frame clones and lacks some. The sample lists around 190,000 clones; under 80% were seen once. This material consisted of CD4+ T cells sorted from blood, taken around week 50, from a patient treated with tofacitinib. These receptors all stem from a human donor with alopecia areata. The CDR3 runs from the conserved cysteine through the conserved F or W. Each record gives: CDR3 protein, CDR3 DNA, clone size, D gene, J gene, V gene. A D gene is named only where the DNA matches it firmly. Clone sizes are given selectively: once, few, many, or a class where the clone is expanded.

CDR3: CASSLAAGKTGANVLTF; DNA: TGTGCCAGCAGCTTGGCCGCAGGGAAGACTGGGGCCAACGTCCTGACTTTC; size: .; D: .; J: TRBJ2-6; V: TRBV5-6
CDR3: CSVGTGFPYEQYF; DNA: TGCAGCGTTGGTACGGGTTTCCCTTACGAGCAGTACTTC; size: once; D: .; J: TRBJ2-7; V: TRBV29-1
CDR3: CASSFRVGDTEAFF; DNA: TGTGCCAGCAGCTTCAGGGTAGGGGACACTGAAGCTTTCTTT; size: once; D: .; J: TRBJ1-1; V: TRBV7-8
CDR3: CASSEMISSGNTIYF; DNA: TGTGCCAGCTCCGAAATGATCAGCTCTGGAAACACCATATATTTT; size: .; D: .; J: TRBJ1-3; V: TRBV18
CDR3: CASRGVLDTDTQYF; DNA: TGTGCCAGCAGAGGGGTATTGGACACAGATACGCAGTATTTT; size: .; D: .; J: TRBJ2-3; V: TRBV6-1
CDR3: CASSGRYNEQFF; DNA: TGTGCCAGCAGTGGACGGTACAATGAGCAGTTCTTC; size: few; D: .; J: TRBJ2-1; V: TRBV6-5
CDR3: CSVVFGGTETQYF; DNA: TGCAGCGTTGTTTTCGGGGGGACGGAGACCCAGTACTTC; size: .; D: TRBD2; J: TRBJ2-5; V: TRBV29-1
CDR3: CASSSPGTGSGEQFF; DNA: TGTGCCAGCAGCTCTCCCGGTACAGGGAGTGGTGAGCAGTTCTTC; size: .; D: .; J: TRBJ2-1; V: TRBV5-6
CDR3: CASSLGDIVLYEQYF; DNA: TGCGCCAGCAGCTTGGGGGACATCGTACTCTACGAGCAGTACTTC; size: .; D: .; J: TRBJ2-7; V: TRBV5-1
CDR3: CASTKEGQRGGEQFF; DNA: TGTGCCAGCACCAAGGAGGGCCAGCGGGGGGGTGAGCAGTTCTTC; size: .; D: TRBD2; J: TRBJ2-1; V: TRBV6-5
CDR3: CASRLDSFQETQYF; DNA: TGTGCCAGCAGGTTGGACTCATTCCAAGAGACCCAGTACTTC; size: .; D: .; J: TRBJ2-5; V: TRBV7-9
CDR3: CSVDTVTGAGAFF; DNA: TGCAGCGTCGACACTGTTACAGGGGCCGGAGCTTTCTTT; size: .; D: TRBD1; J: TRBJ1-1; V: TRBV29-1